The 14 T cell receptor beta chains given below trace back to one sample, sequenced in a study of cytomegalovirus exposure and HLA in healthy donors. The PCR contained 60 Vbeta and 13 Jbeta primers. The method was immunoSEQ multiplex PCR; TCRdb's version includes in-frame clones alone and lacks a portion of them. The table lists about 51,000 clones, with about 2.3% in the top ten. The sequenced sample was PBMCs. These receptors were obtained from a female donor in good health and CMV-seronegative.

The chain combines TRBV27 with TRBJ1-4; 9 bases are shared with TRBD1. The V gene end was trimmed by 5 bases and the J gene end by 7 bases; junction bases not matched to a gene: 5. The CDR3 covers 14 residues. Per germline, CDR1 MNHEY and CDR2 SMNVEV (reference sequence). CDR3 in amino acids: CASSRTGASEKLFF. As DNA, the CDR3 is TGTGCCAGCAGTCGGACAGGGGCAAGTGAAAAACTGTTTTTT.

The genes are TRBV5-1 and TRBJ2-6, with 8 bases aligning to TRBD1. V dropped 1 base and J dropped 0; count of bases not matched to a gene: 6. Germline CDR1 and CDR2: SGHRS and YFSETQ. The CDR3 runs 18 residues. As DNA, the CDR3 is TGCGCCAGCAGCTTGACCCCAGGGGGCACCTCTGGGGCCAACGTCCTGACTTTC. Protein sequence: CASSLTPGGTSGANVLTF. Variable domain in full (rest from reference TRBV5-1 and TRBJ2-6): KAGVTQTPRYLIKTRGQQVTLSCSPISGHRSVSWYQQTPGQGLQFLFEYFSETQRNKGNFPGRFSGRQFSNSRSEMNVSTLELGDSALYLCASSLTPGGTSGANVLTFGAGSRLTVL.

This chain links TRBV5-4 with TRBJ1-1, with D possibly TRBD1 on 5 matching bases. The germline gives CDR1 SGHNT, CDR2 YYREEE (reference sequence). This CDR3 contains 17 residues. V lost 0 bases, J lost 0 bases, and 15 bases lay in between. CDR3 amino acids: CASSLEPREGMNTEAFF. CDR3 DNA: TGTGCCAGCAGCTTGGAACCCAGGGAAGGTATGAACACTGAAGCTTTCTTT. Supplemented by reference TRBV5-4 and TRBJ1-1, the full variable domain reads ETGVTQSPTHLIKTRGQQVTLRCSSQSGHNTVSWYQQALGQGPQFIFQYYREEENGRGNFPPRFSGLQFPNYSSELNVNALELDDSALYLCASSLEPREGMNTEAFFGQGTRLTVV.

Turning to this clone: Within the sample, other DNA sequences also encode this same CDR3. This chain joins TRBV19 and TRBJ1-5, with TRBD1 as a possible D gene (6 bases). The CDR3 is 14 residues long. Germline CDR1 is LNHDA and CDR2 is SQIVND (reference sequence). V was cut by 6 bases and J by 0 bases, with 9 bases left in between. The CDR3, as DNA: TGTGCCAGTAGGAGGACAGTTAGCAATCAGCCCCAGCATTTT. It specifies CASRRTVSNQPQHF.

V usage is TRBV11-2 and J usage is TRBJ1-1; D not certain. The germline V gene has CDR1 SGHAT and CDR2 FQNNGV. V lost 2 bases, J lost 1 base, and 8 bases lay in between. The CDR3 runs 14 residues. The CDR3 sequence: CASSLQNTNTEAFF. CDR3 bases: TGTGCCAGCAGCTTACAGAACACGAACACTGAAGCTTTCTTT.

CDR3 amino acids: CASSPGWGRGVEAFF. The DNA of the CDR3 is TGCGCCAGCAGCCCTGGTTGGGGCAGGGGGGTTGAAGCTTTCTTT. The chain joins TRBV5-1 to TRBJ1-1; 7 bases agree with TRBD1. This CDR3 has 15 amino acids. Germline CDR1 reads SGHRS; CDR2 reads YFSETQ. The V gene end was trimmed by 4 bases and the J gene end by 7 bases; junction bases not matched to a gene: 13.

The chain carries TRBV25-1 and TRBJ2-7; 7 positions agree with TRBD2. The CDR3 consists of 12 residues. Germline CDR1 and CDR2: MGHDK and SYGVNS. Trimming cost V 7 bases and J 5 bases; bases outside gene matches: 5. The DNA of the CDR3 is TGTGCCAGCAAGACTAGCTCTGACGAGCAGTACTTC. Amino acids: CASKTSSDEQYF.

J is TRBJ1-5 and V is TRBV2; 9 bases fit TRBD1. This CDR3 has 15 residues. V gave up 5 bases and J gave up 2 bases; unmatched junction bases: 4. Looked up from germline, CDR1 is SNHLY and CDR2 is FYNNEI. CDR3 sequence: CASSYRGLGNQPQHF. Here the CDR3 DNA reads TGTGCCAGCAGTTACAGGGGGCTAGGCAATCAGCCCCAGCATTTT.

This chain uses TRBV4-2 with TRBJ2-7, with 7 bases aligning to TRBD1. The germline V gene has CDR1 LGHNA and CDR2 YNFKEQ. This CDR3 has 14 residues. V was clipped by 4 bases and J by 0 bases; unmatched bases: 3. Here the CDR3 DNA reads TGTGCCAGCAGCCGCCGGGACAGCTCCTACGAGCAGTACTTC. Translating it yields CASSRRDSSYEQYF.

The chain recombines TRBV6-1 with TRBJ2-7; 8 bases map to TRBD2. The germline V gene encodes CDR1 MNHNS and CDR2 SASEGT. V shed 4 bases and J 0 bases; nucleotides not matched to a gene: 5. The CDR3 runs to 15 residues. The CDR3 DNA is TGTGCCAGCAGTGTTCGCGGGGGGTCCTCCTACGAGCAGTACTTC. It yields the protein CASSVRGGSSYEQYF.

J is TRBJ1-5 and V is TRBV5-5, with D possibly matching TRBD1 (5 bases). The CDR3 runs 17 residues. Germline lookup yields CDR1 SGHKS and CDR2 YYEKEE (reference sequence). V was clipped by 3 bases and J by 0 bases, with 16 bases between them. CDR3: CASSSIVTDFSNQPQHF. DNA for the CDR3: TGTGCCAGCAGCTCAATTGTGACAGACTTTAGCAATCAGCCCCAGCATTTT.

The gene calls are TRBV6-5 and TRBJ1-1, with 9 nucleotides matching TRBD1. V lost 0 bases and J lost 5; bases outside the gene matches: 7. Germline values: CDR1 MNHEY, CDR2 SVGAGI. The CDR3 spans 16 residues. The CDR3 DNA reads as TGTGCCAGCAGTTACTCGACAGGGGGGGGCCGAACTGAAGCTTTCTTT. Translation gives CASSYSTGGGRTEAFF.

The chain combines TRBV6-1 with TRBJ1-1; D remains ambiguous. Germline V gene sequence: CDR1 MNHNS, CDR2 SASEGT. This CDR3 spans 13 amino acids. Trimming cost V 2 bases and J 1 base, with 5 bases left between them. The DNA of the CDR3 is TGTGCCAGCAGTGAAACGGGGAACACTGAAGCTTTCTTT. It encodes CASSETGNTEAFF.

J is TRBJ2-5 and V is TRBV7-8; 10 bases align to TRBD2. Germline V gives CDR1 SGHVS, CDR2 FQNEAQ. The CDR3 length is 16 residues. The V gene end was trimmed by 5 bases and the J gene end by 1 base; junction bases not matched to a gene: 7. DNA for the CDR3: TGTGCCAGCAGCACCAATAGCGGGAGGCCCCAAGAGACCCAGTACTTC. It encodes CASSTNSGRPQETQYF.